This T cell receptor beta chain was captured by sequencing in a study of blood T cell repertoires in COVID-19. The assay was immunoSEQ multiplex PCR, and TCRdb's table has in-frame clones only and misses some. The sample holds 400,000 to 500,000 clones, roughly 90% seen once. Germline trimming cut 7 bases from V and 7 bases from J; bases unmatched to any gene: 12. This CDR3 has 14 amino acids. The germline gives CDR1 MNHEY, CDR2 SMNVEV (reference sequence). This receptor was obtained from a woman in her thirties with active or convalescent COVID-19. The rearrangement uses TRBV27 and TRBJ1-2; 7 nucleotides match TRBD1. Sequenced material: peripheral blood. CDR3: CASKSLTGAGGYTF. The CDR3 DNA reads TGTGCCAGCAAATCCTTAACAGGGGCGGGTGGCTACACCTTC.